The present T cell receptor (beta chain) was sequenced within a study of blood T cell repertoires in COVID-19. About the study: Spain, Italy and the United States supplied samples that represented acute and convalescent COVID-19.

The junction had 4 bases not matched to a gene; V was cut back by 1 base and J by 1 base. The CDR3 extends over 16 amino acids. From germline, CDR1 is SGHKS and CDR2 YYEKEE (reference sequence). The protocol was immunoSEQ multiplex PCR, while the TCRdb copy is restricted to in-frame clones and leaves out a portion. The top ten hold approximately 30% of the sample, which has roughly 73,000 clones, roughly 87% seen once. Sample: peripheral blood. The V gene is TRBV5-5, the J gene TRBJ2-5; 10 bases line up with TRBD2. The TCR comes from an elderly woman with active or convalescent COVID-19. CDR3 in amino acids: CASSLLSSGGQETQYF. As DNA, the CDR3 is TGTGCCAGCAGCTTGTTGTCTAGCGGGGGCCAAGAGACCCAGTACTTC.